A single sample is the source of the 9 T cell receptor beta chains below, sequenced in a study of T-cell reconstitution after alpha-beta-depleted transplantation in children. As it was prepared, the TCRbeta library received unique molecular identifiers. TCRdb redid the calling of the PCR reads with MiXCR, one entry per CDR3 protein. The data hold around 490,000 distinct CDR3 sequences, with roughly an eighth observed a single time. The sequencing used PBMCs, mostly from graft donor cells, collected 180 days after TCRalphabeta/CD19-depleted stem cell transplant. Every receptor here comes from a female patient aged 2-10 years who had a stem cell transplant for aplastic anemia, so the T cells may come from the graft donor.

This clonotype was recorded a few times. The genes are TRBV20-1 and TRBJ1-5; D possibly corresponds to TRBD1 (6 bases). The length of the CDR3 is 15 residues. The V end lost 3 bases, the J end lost 2 bases, and 14 bases lay between the germline ends. Germline assignment: CDR1 DFQATT and CDR2 SNEGSKA (reference sequence). The CDR3 spells CSASRTAGGNQPQHF. The CDR3 DNA reads as TGCAGTGCTAGCCGGACAGCAGGAGGCAATCAGCCCCAGCATTTT.

This clonotype was counted ten times or more. The gene calls are TRBV7-8 and TRBJ2-5; 9 positions agree with TRBD2. V shed 4 bases and J 4 bases; nucleotides not matched to a gene: 10. CDR3 length: 16 residues. Germline values: CDR1 SGHVS, CDR2 FQNEAQ. CDR3 coding DNA: TGTGCCAGCAGCTCCCTAGCGGGGAGTATCGCAGAGACCCAGTACTTC. Protein sequence: CASSSLAGSIAETQYF.

This clonotype was observed many times. The chain recombines TRBV6-5 with TRBJ1-1; D not certain. Germline V lookup: CDR1 MNHEY, CDR2 SVGAGI. Trimming took off 6 bases at V and 4 bases at J, with 12 bases between the two ends. The CDR3 sequence is 13 residues long. CDR3 sequence reads: CASRRLGFTEAFF. The CDR3 DNA sequence: TGTGCCAGCAGGCGTCTGGGTTTCACTGAAGCTTTCTTT.

The chain is built from TRBV6-2 or TRBV6-3 and TRBJ1-5; D ambiguous. The CDR3 spans 14 residues. V lost 0 bases to trimming and J lost 11 bases, with 14 bases between them. Per germline, CDR1 MNHEY and CDR2 SVGEGT. CDR3 loop: CASSYSARSRSQHF. CDR3 sequence (DNA): TGTGCCAGCAGTTACTCGGCAAGGTCGAGGTCCCAGCATTTT.

This clonotype was picked up a small number of times. The CDR3 here is CASSQPGRALGSPLHF. DNA of the CDR3: TGTGCCAGCAGCCAACCCGGCAGGGCCTTGGGTTCACCCCTCCACTTT. This rearrangement joins TRBV11-2 to TRBJ1-6; TRBD1 is a possible D gene (5 bases). The germline gives CDR1 SGHAT, CDR2 FQNNGV. Trimming left V 5 bases short and J 9 bases short, with 20 bases between. CDR3 length: 16 residues.

This clonotype was seen ten or more times. J is TRBJ2-7 and V is TRBV4-1; 13 bases fit TRBD2. V shed 4 bases and J 2 bases; nucleotides not matched to a gene: 2. This CDR3 contains 15 residues. Per the germline V gene, CDR1 is MGHRA and CDR2 is YSYEKL. CDR3: CASSPGLAGTYEQYV. CDR3 DNA: TGCGCCAGCAGCCCGGGACTAGCGGGGACCTACGAGCAGTACGTC.

The chain uses TRBV28 and TRBJ2-7, with D perhaps TRBD2 (5 bases). In germline, CDR1 is MDHEN, CDR2 SYDVKM. The CDR3 runs to 14 residues. Trimming left V 6 bases short and J 4 bases short, with 16 bases between. CDR3 region: CASSLSGVQYEQYF. The CDR3 coding sequence is TGTGCCAGCAGCCTAAGCGGTGTTCAATACGAGCAGTACTTC.

This clonotype occurred a few times. The chain employs TRBV29-1 and TRBJ1-1; D ambiguous. V dropped 8 bases and J dropped 4 bases, with 14 bases sitting between them. Germline V CDR1 and CDR2: SQVTM, ANQGSEA. CDR3 length equals 12 residues. The DNA for the CDR3 is TGCAGCTCCGGAAGGTCTGGCACTGAAGCTTTCTTT. Protein sequence: CSSGRSGTEAFF.

This chain joins TRBV7-9 and TRBJ2-1, with 13 bases fitting TRBD2. The CDR3 consists of 17 residues. V shed 2 bases, J shed 7 bases, and the junction held 8 bases outside the gene matches. The V gene's germline CDR1 is SEHNR and CDR2 FQNEAQ (reference sequence). The CDR3 reads CASSLPGLAGIVNEQFF. CDR3 coding DNA: TGTGCCAGCAGCTTACCGGGACTAGCGGGGATAGTTAATGAGCAGTTCTTC.